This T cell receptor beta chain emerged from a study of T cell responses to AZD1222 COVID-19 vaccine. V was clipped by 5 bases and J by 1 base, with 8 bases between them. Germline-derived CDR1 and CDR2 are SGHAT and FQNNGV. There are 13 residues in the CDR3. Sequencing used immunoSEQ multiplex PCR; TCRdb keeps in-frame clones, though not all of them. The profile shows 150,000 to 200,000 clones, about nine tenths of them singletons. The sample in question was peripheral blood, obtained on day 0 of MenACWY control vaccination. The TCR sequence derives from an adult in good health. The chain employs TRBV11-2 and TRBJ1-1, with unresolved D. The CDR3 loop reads CASSAQGNTEAFF. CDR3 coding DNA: TGTGCCAGCAGCGCACAAGGGAACACTGAAGCTTTCTTT.